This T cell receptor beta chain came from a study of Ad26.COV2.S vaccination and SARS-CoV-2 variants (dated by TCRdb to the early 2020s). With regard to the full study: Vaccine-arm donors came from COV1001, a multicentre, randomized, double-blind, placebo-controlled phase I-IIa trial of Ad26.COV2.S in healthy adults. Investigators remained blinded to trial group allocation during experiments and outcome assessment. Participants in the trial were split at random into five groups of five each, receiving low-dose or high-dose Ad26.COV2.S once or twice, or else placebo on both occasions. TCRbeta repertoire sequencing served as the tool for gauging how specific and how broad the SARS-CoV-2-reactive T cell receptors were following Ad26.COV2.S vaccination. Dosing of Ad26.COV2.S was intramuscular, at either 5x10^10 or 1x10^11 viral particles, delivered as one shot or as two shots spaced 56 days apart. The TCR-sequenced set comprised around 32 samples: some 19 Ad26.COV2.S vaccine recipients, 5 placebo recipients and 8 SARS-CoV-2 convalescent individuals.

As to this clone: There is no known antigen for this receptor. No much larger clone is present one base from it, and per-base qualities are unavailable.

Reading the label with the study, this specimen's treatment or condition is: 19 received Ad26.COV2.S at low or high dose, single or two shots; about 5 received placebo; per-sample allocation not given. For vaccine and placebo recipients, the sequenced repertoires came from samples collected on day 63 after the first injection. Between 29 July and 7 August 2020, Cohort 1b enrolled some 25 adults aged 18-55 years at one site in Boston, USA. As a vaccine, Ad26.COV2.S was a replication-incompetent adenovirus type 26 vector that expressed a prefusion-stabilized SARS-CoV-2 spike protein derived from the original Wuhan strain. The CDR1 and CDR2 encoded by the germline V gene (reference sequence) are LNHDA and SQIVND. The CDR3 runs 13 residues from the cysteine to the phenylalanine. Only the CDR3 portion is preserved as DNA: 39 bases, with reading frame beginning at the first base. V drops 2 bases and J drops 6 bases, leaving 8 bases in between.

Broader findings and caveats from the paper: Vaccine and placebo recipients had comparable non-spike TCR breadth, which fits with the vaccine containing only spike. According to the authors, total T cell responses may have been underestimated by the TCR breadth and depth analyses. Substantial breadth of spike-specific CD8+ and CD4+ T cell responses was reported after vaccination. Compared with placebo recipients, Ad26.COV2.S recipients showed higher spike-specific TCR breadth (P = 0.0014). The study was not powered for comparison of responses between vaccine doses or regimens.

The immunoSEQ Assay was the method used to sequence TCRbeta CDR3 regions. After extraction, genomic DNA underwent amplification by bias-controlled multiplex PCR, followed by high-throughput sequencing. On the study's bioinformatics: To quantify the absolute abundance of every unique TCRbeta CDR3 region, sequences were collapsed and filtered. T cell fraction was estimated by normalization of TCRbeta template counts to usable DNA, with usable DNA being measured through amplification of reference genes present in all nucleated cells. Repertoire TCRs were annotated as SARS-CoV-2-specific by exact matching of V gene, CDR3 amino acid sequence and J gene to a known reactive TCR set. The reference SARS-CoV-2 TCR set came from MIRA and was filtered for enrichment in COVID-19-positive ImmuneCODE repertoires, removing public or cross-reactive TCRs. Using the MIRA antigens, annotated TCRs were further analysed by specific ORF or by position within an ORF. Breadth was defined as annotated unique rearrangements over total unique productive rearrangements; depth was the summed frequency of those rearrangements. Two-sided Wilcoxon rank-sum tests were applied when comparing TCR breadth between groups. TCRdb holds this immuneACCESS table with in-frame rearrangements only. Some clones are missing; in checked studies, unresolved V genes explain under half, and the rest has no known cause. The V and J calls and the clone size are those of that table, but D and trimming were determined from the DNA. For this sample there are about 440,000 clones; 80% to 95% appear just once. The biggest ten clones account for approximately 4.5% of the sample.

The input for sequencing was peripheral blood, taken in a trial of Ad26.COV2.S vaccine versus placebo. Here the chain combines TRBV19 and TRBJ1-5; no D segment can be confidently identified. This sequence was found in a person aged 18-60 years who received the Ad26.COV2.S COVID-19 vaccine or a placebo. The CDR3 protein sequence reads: CASSISPRQPQHF. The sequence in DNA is TGTGCCAGTAGTATATCCCCTCGTCAGCCCCAGCATTTT.